The 14 T cell receptor beta chains in this list originate from one sample, sequenced in a study of blood T cell repertoires in COVID-19. Libraries were prepared by immunoSEQ multiplex PCR; TCRdb keeps only in-frame clonotypes and omits some of them. The sample has over 150,000 clones, 70% to 80% seen once. What was sequenced was PBMCs or T cells enriched from blood (not recorded which). Source of these receptors: a woman aged 45-65 years who had recovered from COVID-19.

The chain couples TRBV5-1 to TRBJ2-3; 12 bases line up with TRBD2. Germline V gene data show CDR1 as SGHRS and CDR2 as YFSETQ. This CDR3 is 16 amino acids long. V dropped 3 bases and J dropped 2; count of bases not matched to a gene: 4. As DNA, the CDR3 is TGCGCCAGCAGCTCGGGACTAGCGGGCCTCACAGATACGCAGTATTTT. It encodes CASSSGLAGLTDTQYF.

This chain uses TRBV28 with TRBJ1-3, with D possibly TRBD1 on 6 matching bases. V shed 6 bases and J shed 1 base, with 10 bases lying between them. Germline-derived CDR1 and CDR2 are MDHEN and SYDVKM. The CDR3 totals 14 residues. The CDR3 nucleotides read TGTGCCAGCAGCTACAGGGTTTCTGGAAACACCATATATTTT. Protein sequence: CASSYRVSGNTIYF.

CDR3 loop: CATMAGQDYGYTF. The CDR3 DNA reads TGTGCCACCATGGCAGGGCAGGATTATGGCTACACCTTC. J is TRBJ1-2 and V is TRBV19; a possible D gene is TRBD1 (5 bases). The CDR3 has 13 residues. The V gene lost 10 bases and the J gene lost 5 bases, with 17 bases spanning the gap. In germline, CDR1 is LNHDA, CDR2 SQIVND (reference sequence).

The chain is built from TRBV6-2 or TRBV6-3 and TRBJ2-2; D not resolved. Germline V lookup: CDR1 MNHEY, CDR2 SVGEGT. Trimming removed 5 bases from V and 8 bases from J, with 12 bases in between. There are 13 residues in the CDR3. CDR3 sequence (DNA): TGTGCCAGCAGTCCCTCTTACTCGGGGGAGCTGTTTTTT. Translated, it gives CASSPSYSGELFF.

This clone was seen a single time. This chain uses TRBV28 with TRBJ1-1; the match to TRBD1 covers 8 bases. Germline V gene sequence: CDR1 MDHEN, CDR2 SYDVKM. The CDR3 length is 14 residues. The V segment lost 4 bases and the J segment 0 bases; nucleotides outside the gene matches: 1. The CDR3 DNA follows: TGTGCCAGCAGTTGGGACAGGCTGAACACTGAAGCTTTCTTT. This gives the protein CASSWDRLNTEAFF.

This chain joins TRBV6-6 and TRBJ1-6, with D possibly matching TRBD1 (6 bases). Trimming removed 5 bases from V and 3 bases from J, with 14 bases in between. The V gene's germline CDR1 is MNHNY and CDR2 SVGAGI (reference sequence). The CDR3 loop spans 16 amino acids. CDR3 in amino acids: CASSDYRADYNSPLHF. The CDR3 nucleotides are TGTGCCAGCAGTGACTACAGGGCGGACTATAATTCACCCCTCCACTTT.

In its sample, this clone was seen once. The chain employs TRBV6-6 and TRBJ1-4; D is perhaps TRBD1 (5 bases). V was clipped by 1 base and J by 3 bases, with 12 bases between them. Germline V lookup: CDR1 MNHNY, CDR2 SVGAGI (reference sequence). The CDR3 spans 16 residues. Here the CDR3 DNA reads TGTGCCAGCAGTTACTTCCAGGGCTTGCCTAATGAAAAACTGTTTTTT. Its translation: CASSYFQGLPNEKLFF.

A few counts support this clone. The rearrangement links TRBV19 to TRBJ2-1; possibly TRBD2 for D (6 bases). The CDR3 totals 15 residues. Germline CDR1 and CDR2: LNHDA and SQIVND (reference sequence). V dropped 1 base and J dropped 14 bases, with 21 bases sitting between them. CDR3 sequence reads: CASSIGGAGLKEEFF. The CDR3 nucleotides read TGTGCCAGTAGTATAGGAGGAGCGGGCCTGAAGGAGGAGTTCTTC.

This chain joins TRBV28 and TRBJ2-7, with 11 bases lining up with TRBD1. This CDR3 has 16 residues. V was pared by 5 bases and J by 4 bases, with 10 bases of the junction left unmatched. The V gene's germline CDR1 is MDHEN and CDR2 SYDVKM. CDR3 protein: CASSRTGGPEAYEQYF. In nucleotides, the CDR3 is TGTGCCAGCAGTCGGACAGGGGGCCCGGAGGCTTACGAGCAGTACTTC.

The chain couples TRBV27 to TRBJ2-7, with D uncertain. The CDR3 has 15 amino acids. The germline V and J ends were trimmed by 0 bases and 3 bases, with 12 bases remaining between them. Looked up from germline, CDR1 is MNHEY and CDR2 is SMNVEV (reference sequence). The DNA of the CDR3 is TGTGCCAGCAGTTTATCGTTTTCAGTATTCTACGAGCAGTACTTC. The encoded protein is CASSLSFSVFYEQYF.

This chain connects TRBV4-2 to TRBJ2-6; 9 bases align to TRBD2. The junction had 11 bases not matched to a gene; V was cut back by 1 base and J by 1 base. The CDR3 runs to 20 residues. Germline V lookup: CDR1 LGHNA, CDR2 YNFKEQ. CDR3: CASSQGIPELAGSGANVLTF. CDR3 DNA sequence: TGTGCCAGCAGCCAAGGTATCCCAGAGCTAGCGGGATCTGGGGCCAACGTCCTGACTTTC.

This chain joins TRBV18 and TRBJ1-2; 8 bases fit TRBD1. V gave up 2 bases and J gave up 5 bases; unmatched junction bases: 4. CDR3 length equals 14 residues. Germline lookup yields CDR1 KGHSH and CDR2 LQKENI. The CDR3 nucleotides read TGTGCCAGCTCACCAAACAGGGGGACGTATGGCTACACCTTC. Encoded protein: CASSPNRGTYGYTF.

The chain joins TRBV18 to TRBJ2-7; the D gene is possibly TRBD1 (5 bases). Per the germline V gene, CDR1 is KGHSH and CDR2 is LQKENI. The germline V and J ends were trimmed by 1 base and 0 bases, with 13 bases remaining between them. The CDR3 length is 16 residues. CDR3 in DNA: TGTGCCAGCTCACCACGCGGTAGGGGCCCCTCCTACGAGCAGTACTTC. This translates into CASSPRGRGPSYEQYF.

The chain combines TRBV4-1 with TRBJ1-1, with D unresolved. Trimming shortened V by 5 bases and J by 3 bases, and 13 bases separated the two germline ends. This CDR3 has 14 residues. Germline V lookup: CDR1 MGHRA, CDR2 YSYEKL. Here the CDR3 DNA reads TGCGCCAGCAGCAGGCTAGGGAGGGACACTGAAGCTTTCTTT. This codes for CASSRLGRDTEAFF.